A single sample is the source of the 20 T cell receptor beta chains below, sequenced in a study of blood T cells in healthy people across ages. A J-beta primer mix and a sample-barcoded 5' primer were used in a second PCR of roughly 7 to 12 cycles. TCRdb used MiXCR to reprocess the 5' RACE reads, holding one entry per CDR3 protein. This table has around 780,000 distinct CDR3 sequences, around 50% appearing once. Sequencing was carried out using blood. The receptor source for this set is a middle-aged man in good health.

The chain carries TRBV25-1 and TRBJ2-2; D is unclear. This CDR3 comprises 16 residues. Trimming cost V 4 bases and J 0 bases, with 12 bases left between them. Germline CDR1 is MGHDK and CDR2 is SYGVNS. Written as DNA, the CDR3 is TGTGCCAGCAGTGGTTGGACCGCCGCGAACACCGGGGAGCTGTTTTTT. It encodes CASSGWTAANTGELFF.

CDR3 in amino acids: CATSEPKSSYNEQFF. In nucleotides, the CDR3 is TGTGCCACCAGTGAACCCAAGAGCTCCTACAATGAGCAGTTCTTC. The chain recombines TRBV24-1 with TRBJ2-1, with no clear D. Per the germline V gene, CDR1 is KGHDR and CDR2 is SFDVKD. The CDR3 totals 15 residues. V was pared by 4 bases and J by 0 bases, with 9 bases between.

This clonotype showed up just a few times. The chain combines TRBV5-1 with TRBJ2-7; D is perhaps TRBD1 (5 bases). The CDR3 spans 14 residues. Germline CDR1 reads SGHRS; CDR2 reads YFSETQ. V was clipped by 4 bases and J by 3 bases, with 14 bases between them. The CDR3 DNA follows: TGCGCCAGCAGCCCCATGGGGCTCTACTACGAGCAGTACTTC. This translates into CASSPMGLYYEQYF.

The chain combines TRBV9 with TRBJ2-7; TRBD1 agrees at 9 bases. Germline V CDR1 and CDR2: SGDLS, YYNGEE. The V segment lost 7 bases and the J segment 8 bases; nucleotides outside the gene matches: 13. The CDR3 totals 14 residues. CDR3 nucleotide sequence: TGTGCCAGCGGTAGGACAGGGGCCAGCTCAAAGCAGTACTTC. Translating gives CASGRTGASSKQYF.

At least ten counts were recorded for this clonotype. The genes are TRBV29-1 and TRBJ2-1; 9 bases are shared with TRBD1. Germline V CDR1 and CDR2: SQVTM, ANQGSEA. The CDR3 has 12 residues. V shed 7 bases, J shed 10 bases, and the junction held 8 bases outside the gene matches. The chain's CDR3 is CSGGTGRLEQFF. The CDR3 DNA is TGCAGCGGTGGGACAGGGCGGTTGGAGCAGTTCTTC.

The chain joins TRBV12-3 or TRBV12-4 to TRBJ2-7, with 9 nucleotides matching TRBD2. V shed 8 bases, J shed 1 base, and the junction held 21 bases outside the gene matches. The CDR3 is 19 residues long. The CDR3 protein is CASSRTYDQAGGPSYEQYF. The CDR3 region has the DNA TGTGCCAGCTCTCGAACGTACGACCAGGCGGGAGGGCCGTCCTACGAGCAGTACTTC.

V and J are TRBV12-3 or TRBV12-4 and TRBJ2-7; tentative D call: TRBD2 (7 bases). V lost 4 bases and J lost 2, with 21 bases in between. This CDR3 has 17 amino acids. The CDR3: CASSSKIGGGFAYEQYF. CDR3 nucleotide sequence: TGTGCCAGCAGTTCCAAAATAGGGGGGGGCTTTGCCTACGAGCAGTACTTC.

Worth noting for this clonotype: A much more abundant neighbour one base away suggests this may be a read error. The chain combines TRBV15 with TRBJ2-3; TRBD1 agrees at 7 bases. V trimming: 5 bases; J trimming: 4 bases; junction bases outside the gene matches: 9. This CDR3 comprises 15 residues. CDR1 and CDR2 from the germline V gene are LNHNV and YYDKDF (reference sequence). CDR3 sequence: CATSVNRGDSDTQYF. The CDR3 DNA follows: TGTGCCACCAGCGTGAACAGGGGTGACTCAGATACGCAGTATTTT.

This chain links TRBV7-2 with TRBJ2-1, with 13 bases matching TRBD2. Trimming at V came to 0 bases and at J to 4 bases, leaving 9 bases not matched to a gene. CDR1 is SGHTA and CDR2 is FQGNSA in the germline V gene. There are 19 residues in the CDR3. The CDR3 region is CASSLAVGLAGVKYNEQFF. The CDR3 DNA follows: TGTGCCAGCAGCTTAGCCGTAGGACTAGCGGGAGTAAAATACAATGAGCAGTTCTTC.

The chain links TRBV3-1 to TRBJ1-2; D not certain. Looked up from germline, CDR1 is LGHDT and CDR2 is YNNKEL (reference sequence). V lost 3 bases and J lost 5, with 19 bases in between. There are 16 residues in the CDR3. CDR3 protein: CASSHRLHKVQYGYTF. The CDR3 coding sequence is TGTGCCAGCAGCCACAGACTCCATAAAGTCCAATATGGCTACACCTTC. The full variable domain, completed using reference TRBV3-1 and TRBJ1-2, is DTAVSQTPKYLVTQMGNDKSIKCEQNLGHDTMYWYKQDSKKFLKIMFSYNNKELIINETVPNRFSPKSPDKAHLNLHINSLELGDSAVYFCASSHRLHKVQYGYTFGSGTRLTVV.

V and J are TRBV27 and TRBJ1-4; D may be TRBD1 (5 bases). The CDR3 contains 12 residues. Trimming cost V 5 bases and J 9 bases, with 10 bases left between them. Looked up from germline, CDR1 is MNHEY and CDR2 is SMNVEV (reference sequence). For the CDR3, the DNA is TGTGCCAGCAGTCCCAAGGGGAAAAAACTGTTTTTT. The encoded protein is CASSPKGKKLFF.

This chain links TRBV4-3 with TRBJ2-7; weak D call: TRBD1 (6 bases). Germline V gene data show CDR1 as LGHNA and CDR2 as YSLEER. This CDR3 spans 16 amino acids. Trimming stripped 0 bases from V and 6 bases from J, with 18 bases between. The CDR3 region is CASSQDLGGEWGEQYF. CDR3 DNA sequence: TGCGCCAGCAGCCAAGATCTAGGGGGAGAGTGGGGCGAGCAGTACTTC.

V gene TRBV3-1 combines with J gene TRBJ2-1, with TRBD1 matching 10 bases. V was pared by 5 bases and J by 9 bases, with 13 bases of the junction left unmatched. Per germline, CDR1 LGHDT and CDR2 YNNKEL (reference sequence). CDR3 length equals 16 residues. The CDR3 region has the DNA TGTGCCAGCAGCAAGTACCGGGACAGGGGAATCGGTGAGCAGTTCTTC. It yields the protein CASSKYRDRGIGEQFF.

This chain connects TRBV30 to TRBJ1-1, with D maybe TRBD1 (5 bases). Germline assignment: CDR1 GTSNPN and CDR2 SVGIG (reference sequence). Trimming removed 7 bases from V and 5 bases from J, with 17 bases in between. The CDR3 is made up of 13 amino acids. The CDR3, as DNA: TGTGCCTACAAAACAGGTTTAGGTACTGAAGCTTTCTTT. This sequence encodes CAYKTGLGTEAFF. Full variable domain (missing parts from reference TRBV30 and TRBJ1-1): SQTIHQWPATLVQPVGSPLSLECTVEGTSNPNLYWYRQAAGRGLQLLFYSVGIGQISSEVPQNLSASRPQDRQFILSSKKLLLSDSGFYLCAYKTGLGTEAFFGQGTRLTVV.

The gene calls are TRBV28 and TRBJ2-3; 7 bases match TRBD1. Germline loops: CDR1 MDHEN, CDR2 SYDVKM. Germline trimming cut 7 bases from V and 4 bases from J; bases unmatched to any gene: 5. There are 13 residues in the CDR3. The CDR3 here is CASTETGADTQYF. The CDR3 nucleotides are TGTGCCAGCACTGAAACAGGGGCAGATACGCAGTATTTT.

The genes are TRBV20-1 and TRBJ2-3; 11 bases are a match to TRBD2. The germline CDR1 and CDR2 sequences are DFQATT and SNEGSKA (reference sequence). J gave up 9 bases and V 6 bases, and 17 bases lay outside the gene matches. This CDR3 region has 16 residues. CDR3 amino acids: CSASLLAGGRLVTQYF. The CDR3 DNA is TGCAGTGCCAGTCTCCTAGCGGGGGGACGTCTTGTCACGCAGTATTTT.

The V and J genes are TRBV2 and TRBJ2-1, with D tentatively TRBD2 (6 bases). V shed 1 base and J shed 9 bases, with 13 bases lying between them. CDR3 length equals 14 residues. Germline loops: CDR1 SNHLY, CDR2 FYNNEI. The CDR3 here is CASSEEGLRVEQFF. The CDR3 DNA is TGTGCCAGCAGTGAAGAGGGACTTCGGGTTGAGCAGTTCTTC.

The sample holds a few counts of this clonotype. The chain is built from TRBV29-1 and TRBJ2-3; 7 bases are shared with TRBD2. CDR1 and CDR2 (germline): SQVTM, ANQGSEA. The CDR3 is made up of 17 amino acids. Trimming cost V 4 bases and J 3 bases; bases outside gene matches: 16. CDR3 in DNA: TGCAGCGTTGTCGGGCTAGCGGAAGCCAGGGCGACAGATACGCAGTATTTT. Its protein is CSVVGLAEARATDTQYF.

The chain joins TRBV7-6 to TRBJ2-3, with a weak D call TRBD2 (7 bases). CDR1 SGHVS and CDR2 FNYEAQ come from the germline V gene. The CDR3 spans 15 residues. With 5 bases removed from V and 7 bases from J, the gap between germline ends came to 19 bases. The DNA of the CDR3 is TGTGCCAGCAGCGCTGGGGGCGGGGGAAGCAATACGCAGTATTTT. Its translation is CASSAGGGGSNTQYF.

This clonotype was seen a handful of times. This sequence joins TRBV28 and TRBJ2-4, with 7 positions matching TRBD1. The J call may be mistaken, given a closer DNA end match to TRBJ2-7. The germline gives CDR1 MDHEN, CDR2 SYDVKM. CDR3 length equals 15 residues. For the CDR3, the DNA is TGTGCCAGCAGTCCCCCGACAGGGATCACCTACGAGCAGTACTTC. Encoded protein: CASSPPTGITYEQYF.